The 19 T cell receptor beta chains below all came from one sample that was sequenced in a study of blood T cell repertoires in COVID-19. Sequenced by immunoSEQ multiplex PCR; TCRdb stores in-frame clones only, minus some. The table shows hundreds of thousands of clones, with about nine tenths occurring only once. Sequenced sample: PBMCs or T cells enriched from blood (not recorded which). The receptors stem from a woman under 40 who had recovered from COVID-19.

The V gene is TRBV4-1, the J gene TRBJ1-5; 7 bases align to TRBD1. With V trimmed by 2 bases and J by 2 bases, 9 bases remained unmatched. This CDR3 has 17 residues. CDR1 is MGHRA, CDR2 YSYEKL, per germline. The CDR3 spells CASSQSTGLEGNQPQHF. CDR3 DNA: TGCGCCAGCAGCCAATCGACAGGGTTGGAGGGCAATCAGCCCCAGCATTTT.

This chain joins TRBV18 and TRBJ2-7; 8 bases align to TRBD2. The germline CDR1 and CDR2 sequences are KGHSH and LQKENI. V shed 0 bases and J 0 bases; nucleotides not matched to a gene: 10. The CDR3 runs to 18 residues. The CDR3 protein is CASSPPLLTSVNSYEQYF. The CDR3 region has the DNA TGTGCCAGCTCACCACCACTACTGACTAGCGTGAACTCCTACGAGCAGTACTTC.

The V gene is TRBV7-3, the J gene TRBJ2-3; 7 bases map to TRBD1. The V gene's germline CDR1 is SGHTA and CDR2 FQGTGA. V shed 2 bases, J shed 5 bases, and the junction held 10 bases outside the gene matches. The CDR3 spans 16 residues. The chain's CDR3 is CASSLVAGGMVDTQYF. The DNA of the CDR3 is TGTGCCAGCAGCTTAGTCGCAGGGGGAATGGTAGATACGCAGTATTTT.

This clone was observed a few times. This chain joins TRBV7-8 and TRBJ2-2; no clear D gene. The germline V and J ends were trimmed by 7 bases and 6 bases, with 12 bases remaining between them. The length of the CDR3 is 13 residues. Germline V gives CDR1 SGHVS, CDR2 FQNEAQ. The chain's CDR3 is CASTLTWSGELFF. The DNA of the CDR3 is TGTGCCAGCACCCTAACCTGGTCCGGGGAGCTGTTTTTT.

This clone has just one count. CDR3 DNA sequence: TGCGCCAGCAGCCAAGATCTGACAGATACGCAGTATTTT. Translated: CASSQDLTDTQYF. The chain recombines TRBV4-1 with TRBJ2-3; D is ambiguous. The CDR3 sequence is 13 residues long. Germline V gives CDR1 MGHRA, CDR2 YSYEKL. V gave up 0 bases and J gave up 3 bases, with 4 bases separating them.

As for this clone: The junction shows a germline mismatch at one end, possibly a read error. CDR3 amino acids: CAIGDDTEQFF. CDR3 DNA: TGTGCCATCGGTGATGACACAGAGCAGTTCTTC. The chain recombines TRBV10-3 with TRBJ2-1; no firm D call. The CDR3 consists of 11 residues. The germline V gene encodes CDR1 ENHRY and CDR2 SYGVKD.

V gene TRBV6-5 combines with J gene TRBJ1-2, with 7 bases matching TRBD1. Germline V gene sequence: CDR1 MNHEY, CDR2 SVGAGI. The V and J ends lost 6 bases and 8 bases, in that order; junction bases with no gene match: 15. The CDR3 is 15 residues long. CDR3 in DNA: TGTGCCAGCAGCTATACCCCGCAGGGGGTGGGAGGCTACACCTTC. Amino acids: CASSYTPQGVGGYTF.

V is TRBV29-1 and J is TRBJ1-3; 9 nucleotides match TRBD1. The V segment lost 1 base and the J segment 8 bases; nucleotides outside the gene matches: 0. Per the germline V gene, CDR1 is SQVTM and CDR2 is ANQGSEA. This CDR3 is built from 12 residues. CDR3 DNA: TGCAGCGTTGAAGGACAGGGGGACACCATATATTTT. Translation: CSVEGQGDTIYF.

V gene TRBV13 combines with J gene TRBJ1-2; 7 bases align to TRBD1. The germline V gene has CDR1 PRHDT and CDR2 FYEKMQ (reference sequence). This CDR3 spans 15 amino acids. Losses at the gene ends were 5 bases for V and 2 bases for J; bases not matched to a gene: 8. For the CDR3, the DNA is TGTGCCAGCAGCCCCCGCCCGACAGGGAACTATGGCTACACCTTC. It translates to CASSPRPTGNYGYTF.

The rearrangement links TRBV19 to TRBJ2-7, with TRBD1 matching 8 bases. J lost 3 bases, V lost 4 bases, and 11 bases had no gene match. This CDR3 is built from 16 residues. Looked up from germline, CDR1 is LNHDA and CDR2 is SQIVND (reference sequence). The CDR3 is CASSTGRGDRIYEQYF. The CDR3 DNA is TGTGCCAGTAGTACGGGAAGGGGGGACAGGATCTACGAGCAGTACTTC.

The chain couples TRBV20-1 to TRBJ2-1, with D uncertain. The CDR3 spans 10 residues. The V gene's germline CDR1 is DFQATT and CDR2 SNEGSKA (reference sequence). In DNA form, the CDR3 reads TGCACCCTCGGGTACAATGAGCAGTTCTTC. It yields the protein CTLGYNEQFF.

This clone was observed at least ten times. The rearrangement joins TRBV2 to TRBJ2-7; 8 bases agree with TRBD2. J lost 2 bases, V lost 5 bases, and 8 bases had no gene match. The CDR3 consists of 15 residues. Germline CDR1 reads SNHLY; CDR2 reads FYNNEI. The chain's CDR3 is CASSQTSGGPYEQYF. In DNA form, the CDR3 reads TGTGCCAGCAGTCAAACTAGCGGAGGGCCCTACGAGCAGTACTTC.

The chain joins TRBV6-2 or TRBV6-3 to TRBJ2-1; 13 nucleotides align to TRBD2. Germline CDR1 is MNHEY and CDR2 is SVGEGT. V dropped 6 bases and J dropped 8; count of bases not matched to a gene: 10. This CDR3 region has 16 residues. CDR3 amino acids: CASSPLTSGRVDEQFF. The CDR3 DNA reads as TGTGCCAGCAGCCCCCTTACTAGCGGGAGGGTTGATGAGCAGTTCTTC.

The gene calls are TRBV29-1 and TRBJ1-2; D remains ambiguous. Trimming took off 2 bases at V and 7 bases at J, with 20 bases between the two ends. The CDR3 consists of 15 residues. The germline CDR1 and CDR2 sequences are SQVTM and ANQGSEA. CDR3 protein: CSVESQNGVASGYTF. As DNA, the CDR3 is TGCAGCGTTGAATCCCAGAATGGTGTTGCCTCTGGCTACACCTTC.

This clone showed up just a few times. J is TRBJ2-7 and V is TRBV20-1; no firm D call. CDR3 length: 11 amino acids. Trimming took 8 bases from V and 9 from J, leaving 17 bases between them. The germline V gene has CDR1 DFQATT and CDR2 SNEGSKA (reference sequence). The CDR3 DNA is TGCAGTTCCCGATACCTACGAGGGCAGTACTTC. Translating it yields CSSRYLRGQYF.

The rearrangement links TRBV5-1 to TRBJ1-2; D is uncertain. Germline lookup yields CDR1 SGHRS and CDR2 YFSETQ. The germline V and J ends were trimmed by 1 base and 8 bases, with 12 bases remaining between them. The CDR3 length is 13 residues. In nucleotides, the CDR3 is TGCGCCAGCAGCTTGTACGGAGTCGGGGGCTACACCTTC. Its translation: CASSLYGVGGYTF. Full variable domain (rest looked up from reference TRBV5-1 and TRBJ1-2): KAGVTQTPRYLIKTRGQQVTLSCSPISGHRSVSWYQQTPGQGLQFLFEYFSETQRNKGNFPGRFSGRQFSNSRSEMNVSTLELGDSALYLCASSLYGVGGYTFGSGTRLTVV.

This clone showed up just once. The V gene is TRBV6-1, the J gene TRBJ1-1; TRBD1 might be the D (6 bases). Germline assignment: CDR1 MNHNS and CDR2 SASEGT. The CDR3 sequence is 13 residues long. V dropped 2 bases and J dropped 3 bases, with 7 bases sitting between them. In DNA form, the CDR3 reads TGTGCCAGCAGTGAACACAGGGACACTGAAGCTTTCTTT. This encodes CASSEHRDTEAFF.

This rearrangement joins TRBV7-2 to TRBJ1-5; D uncertain. CDR1 and CDR2 from the germline V gene are SGHTA and FQGNSA. The CDR3 totals 15 residues. Trimming shortened V by 0 bases and J by 0 bases, and 6 bases separated the two germline ends. CDR3 nucleotide sequence: TGTGCCAGCAGCTTAGCTGGCAATAGCAATCAGCCCCAGCATTTT. This gives the protein CASSLAGNSNQPQHF. The variable domain in full, completed from reference TRBV7-2 and TRBJ1-5, reads GAGVSQSPSNKVTEKGKDVELRCDPISGHTALYWYRQSLGQGLEFLIYFQGNSAPDKSGLPSDRFSAERTGGSVSTLTIQRTQQEDSAVYLCASSLAGNSNQPQHFGDGTRLSIL.

The rearrangement links TRBV14 to TRBJ1-2, with TRBD1 as a possible D gene (5 bases). The germline V gene has CDR1 SGHDN and CDR2 FVKESK. The length of the CDR3 is 13 residues. Between the trimmed V and J ends, which lost 4 bases and 8 bases, there was a span of 14 bases. DNA of the CDR3: TGTGCCAGCAGCCCGGGGGAGTGGCGAGGCTACACCTTC. The encoded protein is CASSPGEWRGYTF.